This passage covers 21 T cell receptor beta chains from one sample sequenced in a study of OX40 agonist ivuxolimab in advanced cancers. The method was immunoSEQ multiplex PCR; TCRdb's version includes in-frame clones alone and lacks a portion of them. This table has roughly 66,000 clones, under 85% appearing once. Sequenced here: CD4+ or CD8+ T cells sorted from blood, sampled in a trial of the OX40 agonist ivuxolimab. The receptors shown here come from an adult with an advanced solid tumor such as melanoma, head and neck, liver or kidney cancer.

The V and J genes are TRBV19 and TRBJ2-2; TRBD2 might be the D (5 bases). V was clipped by 2 bases and J by 5 bases, with 15 bases between them. The CDR3 contains 16 residues. The germline V gene encodes CDR1 LNHDA and CDR2 SQIVND (reference sequence). The CDR3 is CASSINRWTGTGELFF. CDR3 DNA: TGTGCCAGTAGTATAAATCGCTGGACTGGGACCGGGGAGCTGTTTTTT.

The chain carries TRBV5-6 and TRBJ2-7; 7 nucleotides line up with TRBD1. CDR3 length: 14 residues. The junction had 7 bases not matched to a gene; V was cut back by 4 bases and J by 3 bases. The V gene's germline CDR1 is SGHDT and CDR2 YYEEEE. CDR3 nucleotide sequence: TGTGCCAGCAGCAGTCCGGGACAGAACTACGAGCAGTACTTC. Translation gives CASSSPGQNYEQYF.

The chain uses TRBV11-3 and TRBJ1-5; D unclear. V was pared by 1 base and J by 6 bases, with 13 bases between. Germline V gives CDR1 SGHNT, CDR2 YENEEA. This CDR3 has 15 amino acids. The CDR3 sequence: CASSLGGGPGQPQHF. CDR3 nucleotide sequence: TGTGCCAGCAGCTTAGGGGGAGGACCCGGTCAGCCCCAGCATTTT.

CDR3 nucleotide sequence: TGCGCCAGCAGCCAGCCGGGACTGGTGAGTGAAAAACTGTTTTTT. It is translated as CASSQPGLVSEKLFF. V usage is TRBV4-1 and J usage is TRBJ1-4; D may be TRBD1 (5 bases). The CDR3 covers 15 residues. V was trimmed by 3 bases and J by 7 bases, leaving 15 bases between them. Germline V lookup: CDR1 MGHRA, CDR2 YSYEKL.

This clone was counted only a few times. J is TRBJ2-7 and V is TRBV14, with 10 positions matching TRBD2. The germline V gene has CDR1 SGHDN and CDR2 FVKESK. The V and J ends lost 4 bases and 6 bases, in that order; junction bases with no gene match: 3. This CDR3 spans 13 amino acids. This CDR3 is CASSRASGGEQYF. In DNA, the CDR3 is TGTGCCAGCAGCCGGGCTAGCGGGGGCGAGCAGTACTTC.

The chain couples TRBV7-2 to TRBJ2-2; 12 bases map to TRBD1. The germline V gene encodes CDR1 SGHTA and CDR2 FQGNSA. CDR3 length equals 16 residues. V was pared by 5 bases and J by 7 bases, with 8 bases of the junction left unmatched. CDR3 coding DNA: TGTGCCAGCAGCCAACAGGGACAGGGGGCGCTCGGGGAGCTGTTTTTT. Its protein product is CASSQQGQGALGELFF.

The chain recombines TRBV19 with TRBJ1-5; tentative D call: TRBD1 (5 bases). The CDR3 runs 13 residues. The V gene's germline CDR1 is LNHDA and CDR2 SQIVND (reference sequence). V was shortened by 7 bases and J by 3 bases, with 10 bases between the two germline ends. The CDR3 coding sequence is TGTGCCAGTAATCAGGGCGCCAATCAGCCCCAGCATTTT. This translates into CASNQGANQPQHF.

This rearrangement joins TRBV5-1 to TRBJ2-7, with 7 bases lining up with TRBD2. V shed 3 bases and J 0 bases; nucleotides not matched to a gene: 9. Germline V CDR1 and CDR2: SGHRS, YFSETQ. There are 16 residues in the CDR3. The CDR3 loop reads CASSSGSGKSSYEQYF. The CDR3 DNA sequence: TGCGCCAGCAGCTCGGGAAGCGGGAAGAGCTCCTACGAGCAGTACTTC.

In this sample, this clone turned up once. The chain employs TRBV11-3 and TRBJ1-4; D is possibly TRBD1 (6 bases). CDR3 length: 17 residues. Germline CDR1 SGHNT, CDR2 YENEEA. Trimming removed 1 base from V and 6 bases from J, with 18 bases in between. The CDR3 coding sequence is TGTGCCAGCAGCTTAGGACCCTCTACAGGGAGTTATGAAAAACTGTTTTTT. Its protein product is CASSLGPSTGSYEKLFF.

CDR3 sequence: CASSRNRDSGEKLFF. CDR3 in DNA: TGTGCCAGCAGCCGAAACCGGGACAGTGGTGAAAAACTGTTTTTT. The J gene is TRBJ1-4, the V gene TRBV2, with TRBD1 matching over 7 bases. This CDR3 comprises 15 residues. CDR1 and CDR2 (germline): SNHLY, FYNNEI. The trim removed 6 bases at V and 7 bases at J, leaving 11 bases unmatched.

The chain has TRBV30 and TRBJ1-2; 8 bases line up with TRBD1. Germline CDR1 and CDR2: GTSNPN and SVGIG (reference sequence). This CDR3 has 12 residues. J was trimmed by 8 bases and V by 3 bases; bases with no gene match: 5. The CDR3 reads CAWRDRVGGYTF. The CDR3 DNA reads TGTGCCTGGAGGGACAGGGTTGGAGGCTACACCTTC.

The DNA of the CDR3 is TGCGCCAGCTCTAAGGGGATCAACACAGATACGCAGTATTTT. Its translation is CASSKGINTDTQYF. This rearrangement joins TRBV10-2 to TRBJ2-3; D might be TRBD1 (5 bases). In germline, CDR1 is WSHSY, CDR2 SAAADI. This CDR3 contains 14 residues. V shed 8 bases and J shed 2 bases, with 14 bases lying between them.

This clone came up a few times. The chain is built from TRBV6-5 and TRBJ2-7, with D tentatively TRBD1 (7 bases). Trimming pared 6 bases from V and 4 bases from J, leaving 16 bases between. CDR3 size: 14 residues. In germline, CDR1 is MNHEY, CDR2 SVGAGI. CDR3 sequence: CASRSPGGRYEQYF. The CDR3 region has the DNA TGTGCCAGCAGGTCTCCAGGGGGGCGATACGAGCAGTACTTC.

The CDR3 protein is CASSLINEKLFF. The DNA for the CDR3 is TGTGCCAGCAGTTTAATAAATGAAAAACTGTTTTTT. The rearrangement links TRBV27 to TRBJ1-4, with no clear D. Germline-derived CDR1 and CDR2 are MNHEY and SMNVEV (reference sequence). The CDR3 spans 12 residues. The V and J ends lost 2 bases and 5 bases respectively, with 3 bases between them.

V and J are TRBV28 and TRBJ2-3; unclear D gene. The V gene's germline CDR1 is MDHEN and CDR2 SYDVKM. V was cut by 4 bases and J by 4 bases, with 12 bases left in between. The CDR3 is 14 residues long. The CDR3: CASSSAGSSDTQYF. The CDR3, as DNA: TGTGCCAGCAGTTCCGCCGGTAGCTCAGATACGCAGTATTTT.

The CDR3 nucleotides read TGTGCCAGCAGTGAGGGACAGCGGGAAAAACTGTTTTTT. Residues: CASSEGQREKLFF. This rearrangement joins TRBV6-5 to TRBJ1-4; 7 nucleotides agree with TRBD1. Germline trimming cut 5 bases from V and 8 bases from J; bases unmatched to any gene: 5. The CDR3 is 13 residues long. The V gene's germline CDR1 is MNHEY and CDR2 SVGAGI.

This chain links TRBV14 with TRBJ2-1; TRBD1 aligns across 7 bases. The CDR3 loop spans 12 amino acids. In germline, CDR1 is SGHDN, CDR2 FVKESK. V was pared by 4 bases and J by 14 bases, with 8 bases of the junction left unmatched. Here the CDR3 reads CASSPTTGKKFF. The CDR3 nucleotides read TGTGCCAGCAGCCCCACGACAGGGAAAAAGTTCTTC.

The chain is built from TRBV5-1 and TRBJ2-3; 10 bases fit TRBD2. V was pared by 2 bases and J by 3 bases, with 6 bases of the junction left unmatched. Per germline, CDR1 SGHRS and CDR2 YFSETQ. The CDR3 has 16 residues. The DNA for the CDR3 is TGCGCCAGCAGCTTAGCGGGAGGGCCTGGGACAGATACGCAGTATTTT. This codes for CASSLAGGPGTDTQYF.

This clone appeared a few times. DNA for the CDR3: TGTGCCAGCAACCCTACCGGGCGGCGTTACAATGAGCAGTTCTTC. Protein product: CASNPTGRRYNEQFF. The V gene is TRBV27, the J gene TRBJ2-1; D remains ambiguous. The CDR3 runs 15 residues. The germline V and J ends were trimmed by 7 bases and 4 bases, with 17 bases remaining between them. The germline V gene has CDR1 MNHEY and CDR2 SMNVEV (reference sequence).

This rearrangement joins TRBV4-3 to TRBJ1-4, with a weak D call TRBD1 (6 bases). The ends were cut back, 2 bases at V and 8 bases at J, with 9 bases in the middle. Germline-derived CDR1 and CDR2 are LGHNA and YSLEER. The length of the CDR3 is 13 residues. CDR3 region: CASSQPGQEKLFF. The CDR3 DNA reads as TGCGCCAGCAGCCAACCCGGACAGGAAAAACTGTTTTTT.

The gene calls are TRBV6-4 and TRBJ2-7; D remains unclear. This CDR3 contains 18 residues. Germline CDR1 and CDR2: MRHNA and SNTAGT. V dropped 2 bases and J dropped 3 bases, with 23 bases sitting between them. The CDR3 spells CASSDPLGRDTLGYEQYF. CDR3 coding DNA: TGTGCCAGCAGTGACCCCCTCGGAAGGGATACTTTGGGCTACGAGCAGTACTTC.